This TCR beta chain comes out of a study of sequential checkpoint blockade in melanoma. Some clones are missing from TCRdb's copy, which holds only in-frame ones; the method was immunoSEQ multiplex PCR. The sample yields about 18,000 clones, roughly 72% seen once. Indicated treatment: randomized to nivolumab then ipilimumab (arm A) or the reverse (arm B). Sorted cells were live CD3+CD8+, lacking CD19 and CD56, from PBMCs. CDR3 length equals 18 residues. The germline V gene encodes CDR1 MGHRA and CDR2 YSYEKL. The trim removed 1 base at V and 0 bases at J, leaving 7 bases unmatched. The TCR originated in a human donor with melanoma. The source material was CD8+ T cells sorted from blood (inferred from file names), sampled from a patient given nivolumab and ipilimumab in sequence. The chain carries TRBV4-1 and TRBJ2-3; 10 bases match TRBD2. The chain's CDR3 is CASSQGRTSGPSTDTQYF. In nucleotides, the CDR3 is TGCGCCAGCAGCCAAGGTCGGACTAGCGGACCTAGCACAGATACGCAGTATTTT.